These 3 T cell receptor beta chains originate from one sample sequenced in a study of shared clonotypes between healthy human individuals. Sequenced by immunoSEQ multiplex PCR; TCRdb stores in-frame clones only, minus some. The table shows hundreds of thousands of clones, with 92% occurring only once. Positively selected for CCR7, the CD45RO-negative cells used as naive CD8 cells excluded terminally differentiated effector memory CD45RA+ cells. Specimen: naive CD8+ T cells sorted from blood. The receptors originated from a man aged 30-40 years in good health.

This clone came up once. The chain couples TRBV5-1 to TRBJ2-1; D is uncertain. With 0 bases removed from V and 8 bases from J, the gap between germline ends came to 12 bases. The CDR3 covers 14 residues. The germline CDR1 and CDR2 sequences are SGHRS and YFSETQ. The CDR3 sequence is CASSLAYMAHEQFF. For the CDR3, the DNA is TGCGCCAGCAGCTTGGCGTACATGGCCCATGAGCAGTTCTTC.

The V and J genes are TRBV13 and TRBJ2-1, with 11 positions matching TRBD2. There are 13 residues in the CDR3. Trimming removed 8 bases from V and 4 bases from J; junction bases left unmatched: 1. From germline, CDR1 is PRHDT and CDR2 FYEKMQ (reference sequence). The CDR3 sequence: CASGTSGYNEQFF. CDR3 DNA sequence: TGTGCCAGCGGGACTAGCGGTTACAATGAGCAGTTCTTC.

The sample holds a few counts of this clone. CDR3 DNA: TGTGCCAGCGGACGCGGCGGAAATCAGCCCCAGCATTTT. It encodes CASGRGGNQPQHF. The chain is built from TRBV7-9 and TRBJ1-5; D not certain. V was clipped by 8 bases and J by 4 bases, with 12 bases between them. CDR3 length equals 13 residues. In germline, CDR1 is SEHNR, CDR2 FQNEAQ (reference sequence).